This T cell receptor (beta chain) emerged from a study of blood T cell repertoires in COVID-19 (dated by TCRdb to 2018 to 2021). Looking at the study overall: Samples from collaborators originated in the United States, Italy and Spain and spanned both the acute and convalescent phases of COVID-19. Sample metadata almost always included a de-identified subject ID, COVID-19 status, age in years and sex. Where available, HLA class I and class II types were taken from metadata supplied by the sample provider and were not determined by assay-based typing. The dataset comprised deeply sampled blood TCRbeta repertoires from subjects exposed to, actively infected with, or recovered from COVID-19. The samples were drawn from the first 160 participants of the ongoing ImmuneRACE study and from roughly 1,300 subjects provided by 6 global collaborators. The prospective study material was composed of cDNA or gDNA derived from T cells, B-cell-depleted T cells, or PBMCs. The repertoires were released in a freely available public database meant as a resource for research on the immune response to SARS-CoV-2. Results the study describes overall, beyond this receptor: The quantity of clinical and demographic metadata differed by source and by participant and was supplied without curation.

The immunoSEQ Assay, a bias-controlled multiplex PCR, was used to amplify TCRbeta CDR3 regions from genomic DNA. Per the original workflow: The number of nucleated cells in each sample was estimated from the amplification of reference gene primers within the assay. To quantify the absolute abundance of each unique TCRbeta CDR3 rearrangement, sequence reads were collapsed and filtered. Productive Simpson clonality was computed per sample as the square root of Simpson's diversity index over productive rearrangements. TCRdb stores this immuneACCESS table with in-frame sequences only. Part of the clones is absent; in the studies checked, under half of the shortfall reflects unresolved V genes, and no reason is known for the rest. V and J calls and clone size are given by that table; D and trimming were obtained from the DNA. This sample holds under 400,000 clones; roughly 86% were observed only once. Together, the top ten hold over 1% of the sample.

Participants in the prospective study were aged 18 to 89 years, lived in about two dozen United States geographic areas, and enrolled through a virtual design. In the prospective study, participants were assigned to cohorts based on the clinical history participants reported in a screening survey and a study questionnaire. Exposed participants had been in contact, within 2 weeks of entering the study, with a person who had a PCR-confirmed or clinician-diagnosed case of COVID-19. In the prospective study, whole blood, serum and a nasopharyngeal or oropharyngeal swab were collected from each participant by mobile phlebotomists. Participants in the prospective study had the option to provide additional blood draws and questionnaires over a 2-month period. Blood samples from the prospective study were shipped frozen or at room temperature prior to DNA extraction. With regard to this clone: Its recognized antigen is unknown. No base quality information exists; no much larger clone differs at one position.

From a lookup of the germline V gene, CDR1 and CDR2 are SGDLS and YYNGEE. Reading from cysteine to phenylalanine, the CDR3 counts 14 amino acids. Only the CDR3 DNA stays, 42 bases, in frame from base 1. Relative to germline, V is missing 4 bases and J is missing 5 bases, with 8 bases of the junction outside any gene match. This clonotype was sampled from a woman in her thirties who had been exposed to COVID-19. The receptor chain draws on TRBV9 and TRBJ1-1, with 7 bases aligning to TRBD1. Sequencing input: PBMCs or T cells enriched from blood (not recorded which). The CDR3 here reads CASSRTGLGTEAFF. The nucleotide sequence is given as TGTGCCAGCAGCAGGACAGGATTGGGGACTGAAGCTTTCTTT.